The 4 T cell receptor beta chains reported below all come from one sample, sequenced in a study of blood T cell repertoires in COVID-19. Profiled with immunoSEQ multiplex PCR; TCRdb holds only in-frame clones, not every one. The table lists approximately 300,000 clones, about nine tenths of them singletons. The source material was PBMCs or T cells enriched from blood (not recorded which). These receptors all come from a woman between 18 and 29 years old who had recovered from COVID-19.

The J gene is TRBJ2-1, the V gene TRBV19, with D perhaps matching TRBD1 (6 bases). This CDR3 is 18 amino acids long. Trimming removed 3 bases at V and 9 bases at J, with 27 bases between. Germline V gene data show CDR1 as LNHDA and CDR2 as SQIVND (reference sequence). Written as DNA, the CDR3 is TGTGCCAGTAGTATCGGGCCCTGGACAGAAACCCTTAACCTTGAGCAGTTCTTC. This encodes CASSIGPWTETLNLEQFF.

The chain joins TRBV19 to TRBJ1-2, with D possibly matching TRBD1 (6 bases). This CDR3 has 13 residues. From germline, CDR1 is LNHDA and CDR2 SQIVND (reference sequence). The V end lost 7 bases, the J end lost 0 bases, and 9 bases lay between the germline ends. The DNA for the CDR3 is TGTGCCAGTACCGGACAGTCTAACTATGGCTACACCTTC. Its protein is CASTGQSNYGYTF.

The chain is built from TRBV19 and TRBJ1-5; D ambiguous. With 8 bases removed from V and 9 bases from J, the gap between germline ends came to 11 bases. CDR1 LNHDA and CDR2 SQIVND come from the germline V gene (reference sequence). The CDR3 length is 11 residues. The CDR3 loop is CASGSDWPQHF. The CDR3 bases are TGTGCCAGTGGCAGCGATTGGCCCCAGCATTTT. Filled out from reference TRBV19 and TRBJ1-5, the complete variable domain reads DGGITQSPKYLFRKEGQNVTLSCEQNLNHDAMYWYRQDPGQGLRLIYYSQIVNDFQKGDIAEGYSVSREKKESFPLTVTSAQKNPTAFYLCASGSDWPQHFGDGTRLSIL.

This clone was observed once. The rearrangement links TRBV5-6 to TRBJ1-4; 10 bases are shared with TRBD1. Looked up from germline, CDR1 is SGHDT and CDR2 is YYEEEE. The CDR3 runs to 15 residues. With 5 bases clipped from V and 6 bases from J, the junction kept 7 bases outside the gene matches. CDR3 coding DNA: TGTGCCAGCAGTCGTGCCGGGACAGGGGATGAAAAACTGTTTTTT. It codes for CASSRAGTGDEKLFF.